A single sample is the source of the 20 T cell receptor beta chains below, sequenced in a study of regulatory T cells in long-lasting Graves disease. Time point meaning: newly diagnosed GD, antithyroid drugs for less than 3 months. The TCR library was prepared using RNA isolated from PBMCs. Arm-PCR of CDR3 regions and iRepertoire HTBI primers were the basis on which TCR beta libraries were built. One entry per CDR3 protein results from TCRdb running MiXCR on the multiplex PCR reads. This table holds about 460,000 distinct CDR3 sequences, roughly 15% found once. The data also belong to a second study, concerning T cells in Graves' hyperthyroidism and ophthalmopathy.

Sample: peripheral blood mononuclear cells (PBMCs), taken at new diagnosis, from a patient treated with antithyroid drugs. The receptors shown here come from a woman aged 50 to 65 with Graves disease.

At least ten counts were recorded for this clonotype. The gene calls are TRBV12-3 or TRBV12-4 and TRBJ1-4, with unresolved D. There are 13 residues in the CDR3. The ends were cut back, 3 bases at V and 5 bases at J, with 7 bases in the middle. The CDR3 DNA is TGTGCCAGCAGTTTCGGCCCAAATGAAAAACTGTTTTTT. Translating it yields CASSFGPNEKLFF.

This clonotype was detected many times. The V gene is TRBV27, the J gene TRBJ1-1, with D unresolved. CDR3 size: 14 residues. CDR1 is MNHEY, CDR2 SMNVEV, per germline (reference sequence). V was clipped by 3 bases and J by 4 bases, with 12 bases between them. The CDR3 coding sequence is TGTGCCAGCAGTTTTAGTAGGGCAGGCACTGAAGCTTTCTTT. It is translated as CASSFSRAGTEAFF.

This clonotype has at least ten counts. J is TRBJ2-1 and V is TRBV5-6; 9 bases align to TRBD1. The CDR3 contains 13 residues. Per the germline V gene, CDR1 is SGHDT and CDR2 is YYEEEE. After removal of 3 bases from V and 7 bases from J, the junction contained 2 bases not matched to a gene. CDR3 DNA: TGTGCCAGCAGCTGGGGACAGGGAAATGAGCAGTTCTTC. Translated, it gives CASSWGQGNEQFF.

This clonotype was recorded many times. The gene calls are TRBV25-1 and TRBJ2-7; 7 bases fit TRBD2. V lost 3 bases and J lost 2; bases outside the gene matches: 13. CDR3 size: 17 residues. Germline CDR1 MGHDK, CDR2 SYGVNS. The CDR3 sequence is CASSDPTGTTRTYEQYF. CDR3 nucleotides: TGTGCCAGCAGTGACCCCACCGGGACTACCAGAACCTACGAGCAGTACTTC.

V usage is TRBV19 and J usage is TRBJ2-2, with D unclear. Germline V lookup: CDR1 LNHDA, CDR2 SQIVND (reference sequence). The CDR3 is made up of 14 amino acids. V was shortened by 4 bases and J by 1 base, with 7 bases between the two germline ends. The CDR3 coding sequence is TGTGCCAGTAGTAGGTCCCAGAACACCGGGGAGCTGTTTTTT. Translating gives CASSRSQNTGELFF.

This clonotype showed up many times. The chain joins TRBV9 to TRBJ2-5; 14 bases line up with TRBD2. CDR3 size: 17 residues. V lost 3 bases and J lost 5; bases outside the gene matches: 9. The germline CDR1 and CDR2 sequences are SGDLS and YYNGEE. CDR3 sequence (DNA): TGTGCCAGCAGCGCCAGTGGGGGACTAGCGGGAGCTGAGACCCAGTACTTC. Amino acid sequence: CASSASGGLAGAETQYF.

This clonotype was counted a few times. The J gene is TRBJ2-2, the V gene TRBV10-3; D may correspond to TRBD1 or TRBD2 (5 bases each). V was trimmed by 7 bases and J by 3 bases, leaving 9 bases between them. Per the germline V gene, CDR1 is ENHRY and CDR2 is SYGVKD. This CDR3 spans 13 amino acids. The CDR3 here is CAIMRGDTGELFF. DNA for the CDR3: TGTGCCATCATGCGAGGGGACACCGGGGAGCTGTTTTTT.

The chain's CDR3 is CASTDSPNSPLHF. CDR3 nucleotides: TGCGCCAGCACCGACAGTCCGAATTCACCCCTCCACTTT. This chain uses TRBV5-1 with TRBJ1-6; maybe TRBD1 (5 bases). Trimming removed 6 bases from V and 7 bases from J, with 11 bases in between. The germline V gene has CDR1 SGHRS and CDR2 YFSETQ. The CDR3 sequence is 13 residues long.

This clonotype has a count of ten or more. The rearrangement joins TRBV7-6 to TRBJ1-1; 10 nucleotides agree with TRBD1. Germline V gene lookup returns CDR1 SGHVS and CDR2 FNYEAQ. The ends lost 5 bases at V and 3 bases at J; junction bases unmatched: 6. The CDR3 sequence is 15 residues long. The CDR3 DNA reads as TGTGCCAGCAGCCCCTGGGACAGGGGAGACACTGAAGCTTTCTTT. Protein: CASSPWDRGDTEAFF.

This clonotype was found a few times. V usage is TRBV6-1 and J usage is TRBJ2-3, with 9 nucleotides matching TRBD2. Per the germline V gene, CDR1 is MNHNS and CDR2 is SASEGT. This CDR3 comprises 16 residues. J gave up 1 base and V 2 bases, and 4 bases lay outside the gene matches. In DNA form, the CDR3 reads TGTGCCAGCAGTGAAACGGGACTAGCAGGCACAGATACGCAGTATTTT. Protein product: CASSETGLAGTDTQYF.

Turning to this clonotype: Possible read error: a much larger clone is one base away. The rearrangement uses TRBV24-1 and TRBJ2-6; TRBD2 matches at 11 bases. Germline CDR1 and CDR2: KGHDR and SFDVKD. The CDR3 contains 18 residues. CDR3 bases: TGTGCCACCAGTGGGGGACTAGCGGATTACTCTGGGGCCAACGTCCCGACTTTC. Amino acids: CATSGGLADYSGANVPTF.

The rearrangement uses TRBV7-9 and TRBJ2-1; the D gene could be TRBD1 or TRBD2 (5 bases each). Trimming removed 1 base from V and 6 bases from J, with 10 bases in between. The CDR3 has 14 amino acids. Germline loops: CDR1 SEHNR, CDR2 FQNEAQ (reference sequence). The CDR3 spells CASSLDGTGNEQFF. The CDR3 coding sequence is TGTGCCAGCAGCTTAGATGGGACCGGCAATGAGCAGTTCTTC.

This clonotype was seen many times. In this CDR3 the conserved last residue, phenylalanine or tryptophan, is missing, so a read error is likely. The V gene is TRBV28, the J gene TRBJ2-7; 8 bases agree with TRBD2. The germline CDR1 and CDR2 sequences are MDHEN and SYDVKM. Germline trimming cut 3 bases from V and 0 bases from J; bases unmatched to any gene: 7. This CDR3 comprises 16 residues. CDR3 sequence (DNA): TGTGCCAGCAGTTTGGTATCCAGCGGGGGCTCCTACGAGCAGTACCTC. Its protein is CASSLVSSGGSYEQYL.

The genes are TRBV10-3 and TRBJ1-5; a weak D match, TRBD1 (5 bases). The CDR3 consists of 15 residues. Trimming left V 5 bases short and J 5 bases short, with 16 bases between. CDR1 is ENHRY, CDR2 SYGVKD, per germline. Here the CDR3 DNA reads TGTGCCATCAGTAGAGGAGAGGGGCGCGATCAGCCCCAGCATTTT. As protein: CAISRGEGRDQPQHF.

This clonotype was recorded many times. The junction and the germline gene differ at one end; a read error may be behind it. The chain joins TRBV5-1 to TRBJ2-2; possibly TRBD2 for D (5 bases). The germline CDR1 and CDR2 sequences are SGHRS and YFSETQ. This CDR3 is 12 amino acids long. The DNA for the CDR3 is TGTGCCAGCAGCGGATGGACCGGGGAGCTGTTTTTT. It yields the protein CASSGWTGELFF.

This clonotype was detected many times. The chain carries TRBV2 and TRBJ2-2; perhaps TRBD2 as D (6 bases). CDR1 is SNHLY, CDR2 FYNNEI, per germline. V was pared by 6 bases and J by 6 bases, with 14 bases between. The CDR3 is made up of 14 amino acids. DNA for the CDR3: TGTGCCAGCAGCGATAGATCGGGGGCCGGGGAGCTGTTTTTT. Amino acids: CASSDRSGAGELFF.

This clonotype was seen ten or more times. The J gene is TRBJ1-3, the V gene TRBV6-5; D remains ambiguous. There are 16 residues in the CDR3. Trimming shortened V by 0 bases and J by 0 bases, and 9 bases separated the two germline ends. Germline V gene sequence: CDR1 MNHEY, CDR2 SVGAGI. The CDR3 region is CASSYSGLSSGNTIYF. For the CDR3, the DNA is TGTGCCAGCAGTTACTCGGGCTTAAGCTCTGGAAACACCATATATTTT.

This clonotype appeared a few times. CDR3: CSVEGGVTEAFF. The DNA for the CDR3 is TGCAGCGTTGAGGGGGGGGTAACTGAAGCTTTCTTT. The rearrangement links TRBV29-1 to TRBJ1-1; maybe TRBD1 (5 bases). V was shortened by 3 bases and J by 5 bases, with 10 bases between the two germline ends. Germline CDR1 SQVTM, CDR2 ANQGSEA. The CDR3 spans 12 residues.

The chain combines TRBV5-1 with TRBJ2-2, with no clear D. Looked up from germline, CDR1 is SGHRS and CDR2 is YFSETQ. The CDR3 consists of 13 residues. V was cut by 0 bases and J by 6 bases, with 6 bases left in between. Here the CDR3 reads CASSLAVSGELFF. The CDR3 DNA sequence: TGCGCCAGCAGCTTGGCCGTGTCCGGGGAGCTGTTTTTT.

Many counts were recorded for this clonotype. This rearrangement joins TRBV7-6 to TRBJ2-7, with D perhaps matching TRBD2 (6 bases). Trimming removed 0 bases at V and 4 bases at J, with 13 bases between. The CDR3 covers 15 residues. CDR1 is SGHVS, CDR2 FNYEAQ, per germline. CDR3 DNA: TGTGCCAGCAGCTTAGCGGATCAGGGAGGTTACGAGCAGTACTTC. Translating it yields CASSLADQGGYEQYF.